This T cell receptor beta chain was recorded in a study of Ad26.COV2.S vaccination and SARS-CoV-2 variants. Across the whole study: Donor joined the COV1001 Ad26.COV2.S trial arm. Study-wide points: Breadth of non-spike TCRs did not differ between vaccinees and placebo recipients.

Of note for this clone: Its antigen is not identified.

Sequencing used immunoSEQ multiplex PCR; TCRdb keeps in-frame clones, though not all of them. The sample consists of some 270,000 clones, around 88% of them appearing once. Germline values: CDR1 SGHTA, CDR2 FQGNSA. Trimming removed 5 bases at V and 2 bases at J, with 23 bases between. This CDR3 region has 18 residues. Specified treatment: approximately 18 received Ad26.COV2.S at low or high dose, single or two shots; 5 received placebo; per-sample allocation not given. Day 63 following the first vaccine or placebo injection was when the samples were taken. As its vector, the vaccine had Ad26, which expressed Wuhan-strain SARS-CoV-2 spike.

This specimen was peripheral blood, taken in a trial of Ad26.COV2.S vaccine versus placebo. This sequence joins TRBV7-2 and TRBJ2-3, with D possibly being TRBD1 or TRBD2 (6 bases each). The sequence derives from a person between 18 and 65 years old who received the Ad26.COV2.S COVID-19 vaccine or a placebo. The CDR3 is CASSPRGGPVLITDTQYF. The CDR3 region has the DNA TGTGCCAGCAGCCCTCGTGGGGGGCCCGTCCTTATCACAGATACGCAGTATTTT.